This T cell receptor (beta chain) was found in a study of T cells expressing NK-cell markers. Whole-study context: It was from sorted CD3+CD56+NKG2C+, CD3+CD56+NKG2C- and CD3+CD56-NKG2C+ T cells that TCR beta repertoires came. Seropositivity for HCMV was found in most of the eight sequenced donors, with one seronegative.

Findings and limits, study-wide: One observes that, in several donors, these clonotypes were also the leading ones within the CD3+CD56-NKG2C+ fraction. About 1.0-7.5% of CD8+ T cells in over five donors belonged to dominant NKG2C+ clonotypes.

TCRdb re-called the 5' RACE reads and catalogs CDR3 proteins one per entry, DNA excluded. The repertoire table contains over 150,000 distinct CDR3 sequences. Remarks on this clonotype: Antigen: not known.

Sequenced sample: blood T cells: a sorted CD56 or NKG2C T cell subset, CD4+ or CD8+ T cells, or bulk PBMC T cells (not recorded which). The clonotype was recovered from a man aged 18 to 69 in good health.

The CDR3 loop reads CASSPTGGWAGPSYEQYF. This chain connects TRBV9 to TRBJ2-7; the TCRdb call, TRBD1, lacks DNA for checking. In germline, CDR1 is SGDLS, CDR2 YYNGEE. The CDR3 loop spans 18 amino acids.